This T cell receptor (beta chain) was captured in a study of T cells after yellow fever vaccination. Study observations and caveats: Clones from primary vaccination mostly reappeared after the booster (about 97% CD4, approximately 86% CD8). Overall, a small share of clonotypes was seen in both CD4 and CD8 compartments.

On this clonotype: What it binds is unknown.

Each CDR3 protein is one row after TCRdb ran MiXCR on the 5' RACE reads. The repertoire holds approximately 450,000 distinct CDR3 sequences, with around 20% as singletons. The CDR3 sequence is 15 residues long. Germline CDR1 reads SGDLS; CDR2 reads YYNGEE. Trimming shortened V by 3 bases and J by 4 bases, and 13 bases separated the two germline ends. J is TRBJ2-2 and V is TRBV9; D might be TRBD1 (6 bases). The receptor's source is a man aged 18 to 35 who received the YFV17D yellow fever vaccine. The starting material was PBMCs, obtained before the yellow fever booster vaccination. The CDR3 DNA reads as TGTGCCAGCAGCGGGATGGGGGCCATCACCGGGGAGCTGTTTTTT. Protein: CASSGMGAITGELFF.